This T cell receptor beta chain appears in the sequencing data of a study of human T cells and chemical hapten exposure (dated by TCRdb to about 2021). About the study as a whole: For sensitization, 2% DPC in acetone was applied to a roughly 2 cm by roughly 2 cm area of upper inner arm skin. The patient cohort, mostly female, included alopecia areata with under or over 50% scalp involvement, alopecia totalis and alopecia universalis. Libraries were pooled for sequencing, and per-sample TCR yields varied mainly because of small differences in library volumes within the pool. In alopecia patients, the study followed how the peripheral blood TCR repertoire changed in vivo over primary and secondary sensitization to diphenylcyclopropenone (DPC), a hapten. Blood for TCR sequencing was provided by twenty-nine alopecia patients at one to four time points (pre-sensitization, 2, 6 and 24 weeks). Blood samples were taken from patients before sensitization (week 0) and then at 2, 6 and about 24 weeks after DPC sensitization. Patients additionally received weekly therapeutic DPC doses to the scalp throughout the roughly 24-week study period. Patch testing was done on the upper back using Finn chambers containing 0.01% DPC, and results were scored after 6 days according to International Contact Dermatitis Research Group standards.

Libraries were built with RACE. The sequencer listed for this sample is NextSeq 500. During library preparation, unique molecular identifiers were attached to individual cDNA molecules so that TCRs could be counted quantitatively and reproducibly. From each blood RNA sample, both TCR alpha and TCR beta chains were sequenced. In the authors' own workflow: The median number of TCRs per sample was over 95,000, ranging from roughly 20,000 to 700,000. V, J and CDR3 annotation of the TCR reads was performed with the Decombinator software suite. For PS versus PT1 abundance plots, all samples were subsampled to the same number of TCRs (28,000). TCRs were defined as expanded if absent before sensitization and observed at least eight times at the 2-week time point. The public reads were quality trimmed at Q25 with fastp and then assembled into clones with MiXCR by TCRdb, keeping productive beta chains. Duplicate CDR3 protein sequences are folded into a single record with the most common DNA and genes. The V and J calls and clone size come from TCRdb's table, not from the authors' own analysis. A total of tens of thousands of distinct CDR3 sequences appear in this sample, approximately 11% of them only once. The top ten clones comprise 5.2% of the sample.

There are 14 amino acids in the CDR3, from cysteine to phenylalanine inclusive. The retained sequence is limited to the CDR3, 42 bases, with the frame set at the first base. V loses 5 bases at its end and J loses 7 bases; junction bases beyond the gene matches: 5. The germline V gene (reference sequence) sets CDR1 to SEHNR and CDR2 to FQNEAQ. Here is what the overall study found, with its caveats: The number of TCRs above 1 in 1000 frequency did not change with DPC sensitization; there was no evidence of global repertoire structure alterations. Because every patient had alopecia, a presumed autoimmune disease, the patients' immune response might differ from that of healthy individuals. Compared with pre-sensitization or healthy control sets, expanded TCRs formed significantly more large CDR3 similarity clusters, which is consistent with antigen-driven responses. The number of PT1 expanded TCRs positively correlated with patch test score, significant at thresholds 8, 16 and 32 but not 4. Repeated subsampling changed both the strength of the expansion versus patch-test correlation and the threshold at which that correlation became significant.

What this sample's time point label stands for: pre-sensitization, week 0. The treatment or condition label, read with the paper, signifies: therapeutic diphenylcyclopropenone sensitization with weekly scalp DPC. At every patch-test visit, the blood draw took place before the patch test was put on. To be eligible, patients had to be aged 18 to 70, diagnosed with alopecia and judged suitable for DPC therapy, while pregnant patients were excluded. Unfractionated whole blood was collected in Tempus Blood RNA tubes, and total RNA was extracted from that blood. The table lists this clonotype with a few counts. Its antigen is currently not known. Base-call qualities are not available, and no considerably larger clone is one nucleotide away.

Here the chain combines TRBV7-9 and TRBJ1-6; 7 of the junction bases match TRBD1. The TCR originated in a woman aged 45-59 years with alopecia areata. Some clones in this sample may be carry-over from other donors' samples. The sample was whole blood, taken in connection with sensitization to the hapten diphenylcyclopropenone (DPC). The DNA is TGTGCCAGCAGCGCCCAACAGGGGAATTCACCCCTCCACTTT. It is translated as CASSAQQGNSPLHF.